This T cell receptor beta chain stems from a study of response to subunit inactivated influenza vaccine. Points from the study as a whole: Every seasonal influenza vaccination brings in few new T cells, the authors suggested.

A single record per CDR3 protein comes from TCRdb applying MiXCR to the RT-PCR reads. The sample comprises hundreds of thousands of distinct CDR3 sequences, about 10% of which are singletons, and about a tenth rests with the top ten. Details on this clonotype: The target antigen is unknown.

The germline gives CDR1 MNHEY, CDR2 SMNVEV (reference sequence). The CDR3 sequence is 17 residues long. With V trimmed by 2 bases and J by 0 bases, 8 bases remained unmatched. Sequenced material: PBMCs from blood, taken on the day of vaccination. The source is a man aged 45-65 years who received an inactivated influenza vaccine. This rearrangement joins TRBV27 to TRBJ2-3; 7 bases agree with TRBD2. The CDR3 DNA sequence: TGTGCCAGCAGTTTAATTCCGGGACTACCTAGCACAGATACGCAGTATTTT. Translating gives CASSLIPGLPSTDTQYF.